These 14 T cell receptor beta chains were all obtained from the same sample, sequenced in a study of shared clonotypes between healthy human individuals (dated by TCRdb to the early 2020s). CD8 naive samples were obtained by positive selection for CCR7 among CD45RO-negative cells, yielding a CD45RA+CCR7+ population from which TemRA cells were excluded. Libraries were prepared through the immunoSEQ multiplex PCR assay. TCRdb mirrors the immuneACCESS table, restricted to in-frame sequences. Some clones are absent from its copies; in checked studies, under half trace to an unresolved V gene, and the reason for the others is unknown. This sample lists about 2 million clones; about 95% were detected once. Approximately 1.2% of the sample is taken by the ten largest. Sequencing was carried out using naive CD8+ T cells sorted from blood. This sample's cell subset or site label indicates: CD45RA+CCR7+. These receptors were obtained from a man aged 18-30 years in good health.

The V and J genes are TRBV7-2 and TRBJ2-2; D not resolved. The V gene's germline CDR1 is SGHTA and CDR2 FQGNSA. The CDR3 totals 14 residues. V lost 7 bases to trimming and J lost 5 bases, with 14 bases between them. The CDR3 DNA follows: TGTGCCAGCACCCGAGGTGGGAATACCGGGGAGCTGTTTTTT. Its protein product is CASTRGGNTGELFF.

This chain joins TRBV5-4 and TRBJ1-1, with D unresolved. The V end lost 4 bases, the J end lost 6 bases, and 10 bases lay between the germline ends. The germline gives CDR1 SGHNT, CDR2 YYREEE (reference sequence). The CDR3 is made up of 12 amino acids. CDR3 loop: CASSPGGAEAFF. CDR3 in DNA: TGTGCCAGCAGCCCCGGAGGAGCTGAAGCTTTCTTT.

The rearrangement links TRBV30 to TRBJ2-7; 9 bases fit TRBD1. Germline V gene sequence: CDR1 GTSNPN, CDR2 SVGIG (reference sequence). Germline trimming cut 5 bases from V and 3 bases from J; bases unmatched to any gene: 8. The CDR3 runs to 14 residues. The chain's CDR3 is CAWGVGTGLYEQYF. CDR3 in DNA: TGTGCCTGGGGGGTCGGGACAGGGCTCTACGAGCAGTACTTC.

This clone was counted a single time. This chain uses TRBV30 with TRBJ1-1; possibly TRBD1 for D (5 bases). Germline CDR1 reads GTSNPN; CDR2 reads SVGIG (reference sequence). V lost 5 bases and J lost 6, with 13 bases in between. The CDR3 runs to 12 residues. This CDR3 reads CAWGRGESEAFF. The CDR3 nucleotides are TGTGCCTGGGGACGAGGGGAGTCTGAAGCTTTCTTT.

CDR3 DNA: TGTGCCAGCTCACCATTCCTCGGAGCAGGGGAGTCCTACGAGCAGTACTTC. As protein: CASSPFLGAGESYEQYF. The rearrangement links TRBV18 to TRBJ2-7; possibly TRBD1 for D (6 bases). Trimming pared 2 bases from V and 1 base from J, leaving 18 bases between. Germline V CDR1 and CDR2: KGHSH, LQKENI. The CDR3 is made up of 17 amino acids. Together with reference TRBV18 and TRBJ2-7, the CDR3 gives the full variable domain: NAGVMQNPRHLVRRRGQEARLRCSPMKGHSHVYWYRQLPEEGLKFMVYLQKENIIDESGMPKERFSAEFPKEGPSILRIQQVVRGDSAAYFCASSPFLGAGESYEQYFGPGTRLTVT.

V gene TRBV10-3 combines with J gene TRBJ2-1; a weak D match, TRBD2 (6 bases). This CDR3 region has 15 residues. Germline CDR1 reads ENHRY; CDR2 reads SYGVKD. The V end lost 6 bases, the J end lost 4 bases, and 16 bases lay between the germline ends. The DNA of the CDR3 is TGTGCCATCAGCGAAGACGGGACTCCATACAATGAGCAGTTCTTC. Translating it yields CAISEDGTPYNEQFF.

The chain combines TRBV2 with TRBJ1-1, with D possibly being TRBD1 (6 bases). CDR1 and CDR2 from the germline V gene are SNHLY and FYNNEI. The CDR3 runs to 16 residues. V was shortened by 7 bases and J by 2 bases, with 20 bases between the two germline ends. In nucleotides, the CDR3 is TGTGCCAGCACCCCGGGGGCCCAGATGGGTAACACTGAAGCTTTCTTT. This sequence encodes CASTPGAQMGNTEAFF.

This clone occurred once. This sequence joins TRBV14 and TRBJ1-2; no firm D call. This CDR3 spans 13 amino acids. The V and J ends lost 1 base and 7 bases respectively, with 10 bases between them. In germline, CDR1 is SGHDN, CDR2 FVKESK. The CDR3: CASSQVGVLGYTF. CDR3 coding DNA: TGTGCCAGCAGCCAAGTCGGGGTCCTTGGCTACACCTTC.

The sample holds one count of this clone. J is TRBJ2-2 and V is TRBV6-5; the match to TRBD2 covers 8 bases. Germline-derived CDR1 and CDR2 are MNHEY and SVGAGI. Losses at the gene ends were 2 bases for V and 1 base for J; bases not matched to a gene: 3. The CDR3 totals 16 residues. CDR3 residues: CASSYTSGENTGELFF. CDR3 nucleotides: TGTGCCAGCAGTTACACTAGCGGTGAGAACACCGGGGAGCTGTTTTTT.

The chain uses TRBV7-2 and TRBJ2-7; 11 positions match TRBD1. CDR1 is SGHTA, CDR2 FQGNSA, per germline. V lost 2 bases and J lost 4; bases outside the gene matches: 10. The CDR3 covers 17 residues. The CDR3 region is CASSLRTGGEWYYEQYF. Here the CDR3 DNA reads TGTGCCAGCAGCTTAAGGACAGGGGGCGAATGGTATTACGAGCAGTACTTC.

Concerning this clone itself: One end of the junction does not line up with germline, which may come from a read error. V and J are TRBV6-5 and TRBJ1-6; 8 nucleotides agree with TRBD1. The CDR3 length is 13 residues. The germline CDR1 and CDR2 sequences are MNHEY and SVGAGI. CDR3: CASRDRANSPLRF. The CDR3 DNA reads as TGTGCCAGCAGGGACAGGGCTAATTCACCCCTCCGCTTT.

This chain connects TRBV7-9 to TRBJ2-3; D gene ambiguous. V lost 4 bases and J lost 4, with 18 bases in between. Germline assignment: CDR1 SEHNR and CDR2 FQNEAQ (reference sequence). This CDR3 has 16 residues. The CDR3 DNA sequence: TGTGCCAGCAGCTCCACCGTAGCCGGGTGGGCAGATACGCAGTATTTT. It codes for CASSSTVAGWADTQYF.

With respect to this clone: Within the sample, other DNA sequences also encode this same CDR3. This chain links TRBV5-6 with TRBJ2-2, with D unresolved. CDR1 and CDR2 from the germline V gene are SGHDT and YYEEEE. Trimming removed 0 bases from V and 3 bases from J, with 3 bases in between. The CDR3 extends over 13 amino acids. For the CDR3, the DNA is TGTGCCAGCAGCTTGGCATACACCGGGGAGCTGTTTTTT. Translation: CASSLAYTGELFF.

The chain links TRBV7-8 to TRBJ2-1, with 8 bases fitting TRBD2. Germline-derived CDR1 and CDR2 are SGHVS and FQNEAQ. The CDR3 runs to 16 residues. V shed 2 bases, J shed 2 bases, and the junction held 5 bases outside the gene matches. The CDR3 spells CASSLRAGGAYNEQFF. In DNA form, the CDR3 reads TGTGCCAGCAGCTTAAGGGCGGGGGGCGCCTACAATGAGCAGTTCTTC.